Listed here is a single T cell receptor beta chain. Its antigen is unknown. No clone much larger than this one lies a single base away; base qualities are absent. To sequence the TCRbeta CDR3 region, genomic DNA was isolated from the sorted cells. TCRbeta CDR3 regions were sequenced using the immunoSEQ Assay. In TCRdb, the immuneACCESS table is reduced to in-frame sequences with V and J assigned. These tables do not hold every clone; where another copy was compared, an unresolved V gene accounts for under half, and the others remain unexplained. This sample gives about 70,000 clones in total; more than 75% of them show up just once. 6.1% of the sample is held by the ten biggest clonotypes. The sample is drawn from a study of OX40 agonist ivuxolimab in advanced cancers. Broadly, across the study: The costimulatory receptor OX40 (CD134) was targeted by ivuxolimab, a fully human IgG2 agonistic monoclonal antibody. The paper reports the monotherapy dose-escalation portion (N of about 54 patients) of the phase I ivuxolimab trial. Partial responses occurred in three dose-escalation patients: two with cutaneous melanoma and one with hepatocellular carcinoma. Intravenous ivuxolimab was administered to patients every 2 weeks at six dose levels: 0.01, 0.1, 0.3, 1.5, 3 and 10 mg/kg. Of the roughly 50 dose-escalation patients, hepatocellular carcinoma was present in some 19, melanoma in roughly 15, renal cell carcinoma in 9 and head and neck cancer in 9. Prior anti-PD-1, anti-PD-L1 or anti-CTLA-4 therapy was permitted, and approximately 40% of dose-escalation patients had received checkpoint inhibitors. A male proportion of around 80% and a mean age of approximately 62 years, ranging from 23 to 79, were recorded for the dose-escalation cohort. Peripheral TCRbeta sequencing was intended to test whether TCR sequence diversity was altered and clonal T-cell expansion was caused by ivuxolimab.

The paper as a whole reports these results and caveats: Which antigens the clonally expanded peripheral T cells were specific for was not determined. In partial responders in the 0.1-3.0 mg/kg groups, normalized peripheral clonal expansion was found to be among the lowest, especially among CD8+ T cells. Low levels of normalized T-cell clonal expansion were also shown by some nonresponding patients. At doses of 0.1 to 3.0 mg/kg, clonal expansion of both CD4+ and CD8+ T cells in blood was seen between baseline and week 6. On average, CD8+ T cells showed more expanded clones than CD4+ T cells after ivuxolimab.

The trial excluded patients who had a history of autoimmune disease or who were on systemic immunosuppression. Peripheral blood for TCR sequencing was drawn from every dose cohort at baseline, at cycle 4 day 1 and at cycle 7 day 1. The samples were taken from a phase I, first-in-human, multicenter, open-label dose-escalation trial of ivuxolimab. Adults with locally advanced or metastatic melanoma, renal cell, hepatocellular, or head and neck squamous cell carcinoma were enrolled in the trial. Before TCR sequencing, CD4+ T cells and CD8+ T cells from peripheral blood were sorted into separate populations. The specimen comprised CD4+ or CD8+ T cells sorted from blood, sampled in a trial of the OX40 agonist ivuxolimab. The sequence was collected from an adult with an advanced solid tumor such as melanoma, head and neck, liver or kidney cancer.

The CDR3 region reads CASSLGGGGTEAFF. DNA sequence: TGTGCCAGCAGCTTAGGAGGAGGGGGCACTGAAGCTTTCTTT. This receptor chain uses TRBV7-9 and TRBJ1-1; TRBD1 could be the D gene, as 6 bases match. The CDR3 starts with the cysteine, ends with the phenylalanine, and has 14 residues. The CDR3 DNA has 42 bases and is translated from base 1. The germline V gene (reference sequence) specifies SEHNR as CDR1 and FQNEAQ as CDR2. The V end loses 1 base and the J end loses 4 bases, and a stretch of 10 bases separates them.